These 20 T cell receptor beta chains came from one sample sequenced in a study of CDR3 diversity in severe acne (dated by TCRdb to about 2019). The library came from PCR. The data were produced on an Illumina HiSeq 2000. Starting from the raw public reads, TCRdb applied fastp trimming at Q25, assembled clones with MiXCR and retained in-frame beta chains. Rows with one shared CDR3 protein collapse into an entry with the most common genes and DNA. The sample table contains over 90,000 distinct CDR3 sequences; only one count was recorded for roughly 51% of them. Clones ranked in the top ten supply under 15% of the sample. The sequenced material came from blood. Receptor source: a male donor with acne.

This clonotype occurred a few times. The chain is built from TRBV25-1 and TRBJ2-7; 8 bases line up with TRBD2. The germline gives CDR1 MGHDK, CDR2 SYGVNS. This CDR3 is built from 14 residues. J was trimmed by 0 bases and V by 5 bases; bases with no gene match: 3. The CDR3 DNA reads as TGTGCCAGCAGTAGGCTAGCGGGCTCCTACGAGCAGTACTTC. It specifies CASSRLAGSYEQYF.

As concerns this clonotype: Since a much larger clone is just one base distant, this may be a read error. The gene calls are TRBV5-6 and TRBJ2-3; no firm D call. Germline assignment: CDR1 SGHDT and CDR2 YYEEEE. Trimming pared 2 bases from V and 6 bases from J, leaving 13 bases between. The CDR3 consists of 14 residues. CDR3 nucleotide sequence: TGTGCCAGCAGCTTTTCCGATCGGTCGGATACGCAGTATTTT. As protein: CASSFSDRSDTQYF.

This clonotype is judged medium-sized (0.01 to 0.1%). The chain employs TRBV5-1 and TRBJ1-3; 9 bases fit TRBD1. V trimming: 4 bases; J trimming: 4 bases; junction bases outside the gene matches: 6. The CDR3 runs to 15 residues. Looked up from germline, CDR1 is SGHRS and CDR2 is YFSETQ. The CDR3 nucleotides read TGCGCCAGCAGCGGAGGGACAGGGACAGGAAACACCATATATTTT. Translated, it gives CASSGGTGTGNTIYF.

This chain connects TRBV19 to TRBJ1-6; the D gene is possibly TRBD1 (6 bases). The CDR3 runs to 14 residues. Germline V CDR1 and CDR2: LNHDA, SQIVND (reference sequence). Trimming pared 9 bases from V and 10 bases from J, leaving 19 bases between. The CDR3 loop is CASVGLAGGSPLHF. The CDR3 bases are TGTGCCAGCGTAGGACTAGCGGGGGGCTCACCCCTCCACTTT.

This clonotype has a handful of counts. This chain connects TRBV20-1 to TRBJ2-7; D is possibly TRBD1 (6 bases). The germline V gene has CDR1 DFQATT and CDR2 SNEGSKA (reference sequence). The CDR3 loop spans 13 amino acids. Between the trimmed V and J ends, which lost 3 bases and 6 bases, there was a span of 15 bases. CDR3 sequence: CSASFRGLIEQYF. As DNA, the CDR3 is TGCAGTGCTAGTTTCAGGGGCTTAATCGAGCAGTACTTC.

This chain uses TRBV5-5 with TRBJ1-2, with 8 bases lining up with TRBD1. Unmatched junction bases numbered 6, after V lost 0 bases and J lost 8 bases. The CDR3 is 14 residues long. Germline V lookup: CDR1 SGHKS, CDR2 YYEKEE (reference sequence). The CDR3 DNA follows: TGTGCCAGCAGCTTGGTGTCAGGGGGCTTCGGCTACACCTTC. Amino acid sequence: CASSLVSGGFGYTF.

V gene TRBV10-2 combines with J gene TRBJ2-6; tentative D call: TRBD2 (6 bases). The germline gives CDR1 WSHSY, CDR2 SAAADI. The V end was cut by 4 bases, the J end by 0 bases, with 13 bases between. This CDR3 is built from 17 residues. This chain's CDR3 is CASSAGDPCSGANVLTF. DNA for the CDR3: TGCGCCAGCAGTGCGGGGGACCCTTGCTCTGGGGCCAACGTCCTGACTTTC.

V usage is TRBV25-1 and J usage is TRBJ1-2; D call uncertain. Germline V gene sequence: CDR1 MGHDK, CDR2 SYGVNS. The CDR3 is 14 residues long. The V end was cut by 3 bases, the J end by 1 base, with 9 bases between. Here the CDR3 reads CASSDRAFNYGYTF. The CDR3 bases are TGTGCCAGCAGTGACCGGGCCTTTAACTATGGCTACACCTTC.

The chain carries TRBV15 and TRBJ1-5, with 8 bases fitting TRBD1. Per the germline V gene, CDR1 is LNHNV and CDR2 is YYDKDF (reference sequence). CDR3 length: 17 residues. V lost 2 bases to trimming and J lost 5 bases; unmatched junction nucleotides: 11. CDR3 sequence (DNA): TGTGCCACCAGCAGAAGACGACAGGGGTTGAGCGATCAGCCCCAGCATTTT. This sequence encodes CATSRRRQGLSDQPQHF. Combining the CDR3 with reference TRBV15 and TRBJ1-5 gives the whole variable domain DAMVIQNPRYQVTQFGKPVTLSCSQTLNHNVMYWYQQKSSQAPKLLFHYYDKDFNNEADTPDNFQSRRPNTSFCFLDIRSPGLGDTAMYLCATSRRRQGLSDQPQHFGDGTRLSIL.

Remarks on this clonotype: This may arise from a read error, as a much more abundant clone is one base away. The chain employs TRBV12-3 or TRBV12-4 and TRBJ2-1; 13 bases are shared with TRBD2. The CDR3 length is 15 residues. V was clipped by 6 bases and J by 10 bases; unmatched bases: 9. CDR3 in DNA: TGTGCCAGCAGCCAACTAGCGGGGGGGCCCTACGAGCAGTTCTTC. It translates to CASSQLAGGPYEQFF.

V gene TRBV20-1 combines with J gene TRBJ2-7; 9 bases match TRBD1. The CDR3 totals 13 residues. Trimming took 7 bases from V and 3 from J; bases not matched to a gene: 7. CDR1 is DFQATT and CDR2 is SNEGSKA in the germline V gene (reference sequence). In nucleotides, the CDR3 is TGCAGTGGTAGGGACAGGGCCTACTACGAGCAGTACTTC. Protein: CSGRDRAYYEQYF.

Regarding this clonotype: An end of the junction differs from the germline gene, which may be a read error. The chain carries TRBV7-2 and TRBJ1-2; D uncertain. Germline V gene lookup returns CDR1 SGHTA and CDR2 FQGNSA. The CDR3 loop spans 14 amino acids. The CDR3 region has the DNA TGCGCCAGCAGCCAGCTGGGGAGCAGCTATGGCTACACCTTC. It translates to CASSQLGSSYGYTF.

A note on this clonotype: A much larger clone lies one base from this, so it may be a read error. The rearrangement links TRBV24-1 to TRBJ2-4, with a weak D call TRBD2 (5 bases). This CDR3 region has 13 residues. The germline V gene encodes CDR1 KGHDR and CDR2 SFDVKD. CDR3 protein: CATQRADDRIQCF. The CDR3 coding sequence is TGTGCCACACAACGAGCGGACGATCGCATTCAGTGCTTC.

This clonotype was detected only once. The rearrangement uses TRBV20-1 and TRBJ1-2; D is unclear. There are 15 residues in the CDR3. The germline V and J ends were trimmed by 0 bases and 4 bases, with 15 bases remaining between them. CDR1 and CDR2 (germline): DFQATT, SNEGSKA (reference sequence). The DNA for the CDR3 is TGCAGTGCTAGAGATGACCCTCGGACGGTCTATGGCTACACCTTC. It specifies CSARDDPRTVYGYTF.

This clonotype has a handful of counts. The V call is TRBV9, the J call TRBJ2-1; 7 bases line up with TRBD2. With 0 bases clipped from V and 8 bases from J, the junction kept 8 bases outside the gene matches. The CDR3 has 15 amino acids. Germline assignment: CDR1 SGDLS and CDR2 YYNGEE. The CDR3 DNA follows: TGTGCCAGCAGCGTAGTCGGCGGGAGTCGCGATGAGCAGTTCTTC. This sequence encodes CASSVVGGSRDEQFF.

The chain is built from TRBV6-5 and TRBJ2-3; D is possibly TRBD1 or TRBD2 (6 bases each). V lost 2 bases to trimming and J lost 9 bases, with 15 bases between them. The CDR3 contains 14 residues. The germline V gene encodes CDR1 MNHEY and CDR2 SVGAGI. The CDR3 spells CASSYQEWGATQYF. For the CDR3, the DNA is TGTGCCAGCAGTTACCAGGAGTGGGGGGCGACGCAGTATTTT.

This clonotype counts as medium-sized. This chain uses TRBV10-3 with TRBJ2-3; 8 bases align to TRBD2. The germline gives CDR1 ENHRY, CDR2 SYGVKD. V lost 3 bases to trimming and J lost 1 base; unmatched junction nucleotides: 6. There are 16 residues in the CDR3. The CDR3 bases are TGTGCCATCAGTGAACCAGCGGGAGAACGCACAGATACGCAGTATTTT. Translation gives CAISEPAGERTDTQYF.

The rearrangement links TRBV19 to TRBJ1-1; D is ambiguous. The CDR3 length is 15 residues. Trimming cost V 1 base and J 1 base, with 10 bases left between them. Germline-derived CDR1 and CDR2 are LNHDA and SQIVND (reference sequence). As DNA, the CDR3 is TGTGCCAGTAGTATAGTGACTGACCGGAACACTGAAGCTTTCTTT. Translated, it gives CASSIVTDRNTEAFF. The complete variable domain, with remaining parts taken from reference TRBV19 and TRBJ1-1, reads DGGITQSPKYLFRKEGQNVTLSCEQNLNHDAMYWYRQDPGQGLRLIYYSQIVNDFQKGDIAEGYSVSREKKESFPLTVTSAQKNPTAFYLCASSIVTDRNTEAFFGQGTRLTVV.

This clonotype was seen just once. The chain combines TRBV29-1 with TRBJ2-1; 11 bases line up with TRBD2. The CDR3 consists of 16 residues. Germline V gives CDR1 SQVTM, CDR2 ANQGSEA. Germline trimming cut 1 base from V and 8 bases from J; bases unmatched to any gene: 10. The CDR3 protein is CSVEGLAGRTPDEQFF. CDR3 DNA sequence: TGCAGCGTTGAAGGACTAGCGGGAAGAACGCCCGATGAGCAGTTCTTC.

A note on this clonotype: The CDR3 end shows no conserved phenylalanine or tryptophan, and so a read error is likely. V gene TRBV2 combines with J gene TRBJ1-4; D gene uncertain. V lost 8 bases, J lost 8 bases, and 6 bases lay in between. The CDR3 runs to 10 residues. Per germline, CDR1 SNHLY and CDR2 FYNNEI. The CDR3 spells CASGQEKLFI. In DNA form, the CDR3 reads TGTGCCAGCGGTCAGGAAAAACTGTTTATT.